Listed below are T cell receptor beta chains from one sample, sequenced in a study of T cells in Graves' hyperthyroidism and ophthalmopathy. TCRdb called the multiplex PCR reads again in MiXCR, with one record for every CDR3 protein. This table holds nearly 600,000 distinct CDR3 sequences, approximately 15% found once. The sequenced sample consisted of blood. The receptors here all came from a woman between 18 and 29 years old with Graves' ophthalmopathy. Each CDR3 is given with its conserved first and last residue. D genes are given only for firm matches. Not all rows give a size; the values are once, few, many and, for expanded clones, a class.

V,D,J,length,size,CDR3,DNA
TRBV6-2/TRBV6-3,-,TRBJ1-1,16,-,CASLPHWAVTNTEAFF,TGTGCCAGCCTTCCTCATTGGGCCGTTACGAACACTGAAGCTTTCTTT
TRBV13,-,TRBJ2-7,14,-,CASRRRLWGYEQYF,TGTGCCAGCCGACGGAGACTTTGGGGCTACGAGCAGTACTTC
TRBV4-1,-,TRBJ2-7,13,-,CASSQDEDYEQYF,TGCGCCAGCAGCCAAGATGAAGATTACGAGCAGTACTTC
TRBV7-9,-,TRBJ1-2,14,-,CASSWSGTDYGYTF,TGTGCCAGCAGCTGGTCCGGGACCGATTATGGCTACACCTTC
TRBV28,TRBD1,TRBJ2-1,15,many,CASSLRTGTYNEQFF,TGTGCCAGCAGTTTGCGGACAGGGACCTACAATGAGCAGTTCTTC
TRBV29-1,TRBD2,TRBJ2-7,14,-,CSVAGLAGPYEQYF,TGCAGCGTTGCGGGACTAGCGGGCCCCTACGAGCAGTACTTC
TRBV9,-,TRBJ1-1,15,-,CASSPYYLTGSEAFF,TGTGCCAGCAGCCCATACTATTTGACAGGTTCGGAAGCTTTCTTT
TRBV12-3/TRBV12-4,-,TRBJ2-2,15,many,CASRPNQLNTGELFF,TGTGCCAGCCGACCGAACCAGCTGAACACCGGGGAGCTGTTTTTT
TRBV3-1,-,TRBJ2-5,15,many,CASSQPQGGTETQYF,TGTGCCAGCAGCCAACCGCAGGGGGGCACGGAGACCCAGTACTTC
TRBV20-1,TRBD1,TRBJ2-7,13,few,CSARDTGVYEQYF,TGCAGTGCTAGAGATACAGGGGTCTACGAGCAGTACTTC
TRBV7-9,-,TRBJ1-2,13,-,CASSLVGSDGYTF,TGTGCCAGCAGCTTAGTTGGGTCGGATGGCTACACCTTC
TRBV7-3,-,TRBJ1-6,15,many,CASSLGASYNSPLHF,TGTGCCAGCAGCTTAGGGGCCTCCTATAATTCACCCCTCCACTTT
TRBV12-3/TRBV12-4,-,TRBJ2-2,12,-,CASSSSAGELFF,TGTGCCAGCAGTTCAAGCGCCGGGGAGCTGTTTTTT
TRBV6-1,TRBD1,TRBJ2-7,16,many,CASSYDSGTGIYEQYF,TGTGCCAGCAGTTACGATTCTGGGACAGGGATCTACGAGCAGTACTTC
TRBV29-1,-,TRBJ2-7,14,-,CSVETQGPPYEQYF,TGCAGCGTTGAAACCCAGGGTCCCCCCTACGAGCAGTACTTC
TRBV4-1,-,TRBJ1-1,16,-,CASKRQSRWLDTEAFF,TGCGCCAGCAAAAGACAGTCCCGATGGTTGGACACTGAAGCTTTCTTT
TRBV13,TRBD2,TRBJ2-2,17,many,CASSFELAGVRTGELFF,TGTGCCAGCAGCTTTGAACTAGCGGGAGTGAGGACCGGGGAGCTGTTTTTT
TRBV9,TRBD1,TRBJ1-1,14,few,CASSTGGTNTEAFF,TGTGCCAGCAGTACAGGGGGAACAAACACTGAAGCTTTCTTT
TRBV7-9,-,TRBJ2-3,16,many,CASSLPGARSTDTQYF,TGTGCCAGCAGCTTGCCAGGGGCAAGGAGCACAGATACGCAGTATTTT
TRBV7-2,-,TRBJ2-3,16,many,CASSFNPTLSTDTQYF,TGTGCCAGCAGCTTTAATCCTACCCTGAGCACAGATACGCAGTATTTT
TRBV20-1,-,TRBJ1-1,12,many,CSARQGGNAAFF,TGCAGTGCTAGGCAGGGCGGGAATGCAGCTTTCTTT
TRBV7-9,-,TRBJ1-4,15,-,CASSLSGPSKEKLFF,TGTGCCAGCAGCTTAAGTGGTCCTAGTAAGGAAAAACTGTTTTTT
TRBV13,-,TRBJ2-7,15,many,CASSSKPGPNYEQYF,TGTGCCAGCAGCTCCAAACCGGGACCGAACTACGAGCAGTACTTC
TRBV6-1,TRBD1,TRBJ1-2,16,many,CASSVNRDRGPYGYTF,TGTGCCAGCAGTGTAAACCGGGACAGGGGGCCCTATGGCTACACCTTC
TRBV18,TRBD2,TRBJ2-7,15,many,CASSPEAGGVYEQYF,TGTGCCAGCTCACCCGAGGCGGGAGGAGTCTACGAGCAGTACTTC
TRBV20-1,TRBD2,TRBJ2-2,19,-,CSARVSGLAGVPDTGELFF,TGCAGTGCTAGAGTGAGTGGACTAGCGGGAGTCCCGGATACCGGGGAGCTGTTTTTT
TRBV12-3/TRBV12-4,-,TRBJ2-7,11,many,CASSSRREQYF,TGTGCCAGCTCCTCCCGGCGGGAGCAGTACTTC
TRBV27,-,TRBJ2-7,12,many,CASSFRSGEQYF,TGTGCCAGCAGTTTTCGTAGCGGCGAGCAGTACTTC
TRBV7-9,-,TRBJ1-1,16,many,CASSLERITGNTEAFF,TGTGCCAGCAGCTTAGAAAGGATAACAGGAAACACTGAAGCTTTCTTT
TRBV4-1,-,TRBJ1-5,15,-,CASSQVWQGWQPQHF,TGCGCCAGCAGCCAAGTTTGGCAGGGATGGCAGCCCCAGCATTTT
TRBV9,-,TRBJ2-5,15,-,CASSVGTGGTETQYF,TGTGCCAGCAGCGTGGGGACTGGCGGGACAGAGACCCAGTACTTC
TRBV5-1,-,TRBJ1-1,14,few,CASGIGKPSTEAFF,TGCGCCAGCGGAATCGGGAAACCGAGCACTGAAGCTTTCTTT
TRBV2,-,TRBJ1-6,16,many,CASSVGGAGENSPLHF,TGTGCCAGCAGTGTCGGGGGCGCGGGGGAGAATTCACCCCTCCACTTT
TRBV7-8,-,TRBJ1-5,16,few,CASSPTGLGSNQPQHF,TGTGCCAGCAGCCCAACAGGCCTAGGTAGCAATCAGCCCCAGCATTTT
TRBV3-1,TRBD2,TRBJ2-5,14,once,CASSQFRAGGAQYF,TGTGCCAGCAGCCAATTCAGGGCGGGGGGGGCCCAGTACTTC
TRBV7-3,TRBD1,TRBJ1-1,16,-,CASSFHPPGGDTEAFF,TGTGCCAGCAGCTTTCATCCCCCAGGGGGTGACACTGAAGCTTTCTTT
TRBV12-5,TRBD1,TRBJ1-1,16,many,CASGPGQGLMNTEAFF,TGTGCTAGTGGTCCAGGACAGGGTTTGATGAACACTGAAGCTTTCTTT
TRBV28,TRBD2,TRBJ2-1,18,many,CASSLRLAGGPGSGEQFF,TGTGCCAGCAGTTTGAGACTAGCGGGAGGGCCTGGGTCTGGTGAGCAGTTCTTC
TRBV12-3/TRBV12-4,-,TRBJ2-2,15,-,CASSQAAYKTGELFF,TGCGCCAGCAGCCAAGCAGCGTACAAAACCGGGGAGCTGTTTTTT
TRBV19,TRBD1,TRBJ1-5,17,-,CASSSQGQGAGNQPQHF,TGTGCCAGTAGTTCTCAGGGACAGGGAGCGGGCAATCAGCCCCAGCATTTT
TRBV14,TRBD1,TRBJ2-1,15,-,CASTPIRTGGNEQFF,TGTGCCAGCACCCCTATCCGGACAGGGGGCAATGAGCAGTTCTTC
TRBV3-1,TRBD1,TRBJ2-2,14,many,CASSGTGRTGELFF,TGTGCCAGCAGCGGGACAGGCCGCACCGGGGAGCTGTTTTTT
TRBV6-9,-,TRBJ1-3,16,-,CASSYPPSFGENTIYF,TGTGCCAGCAGTTACCCCCCCTCATTTGGGGAAAACACCATATATTTT
TRBV5-6,-,TRBJ2-6,18,few,CASSFRAGAISGANVLTF,TGTGCCAGCAGCTTCCGGGCAGGGGCCATCTCTGGGGCCAACGTCCTGACTTTC
TRBV2,-,TRBJ2-7,11,few,CVQASSYEQYF,TGTGTCCAGGCTAGCTCCTACGAGCAGTACTTC
TRBV6-1,TRBD1,TRBJ2-7,15,many,CASSADRASSYEQYF,TGTGCCAGCAGCGCGGACAGGGCATCCTCCTACGAGCAGTACTTC
TRBV6-2/TRBV6-3,TRBD2,TRBJ2-1,18,few,CASSYSGTSGFSYNEQFF,TGTGCCAGCAGTTACTCGGGGACTAGCGGGTTTTCCTACAATGAGCAGTTCTTC
TRBV12-3/TRBV12-4,TRBD1,TRBJ1-1,15,many,CASSAQTGATTEAFF,TGTGCCAGCAGTGCCCAGACAGGGGCAACCACTGAAGCTTTCTTT
TRBV20-1,-,TRBJ1-4,14,-,CSAPPGQTNEKLFF,TGCAGTGCTCCCCCTGGGCAGACTAATGAAAAACTGTTTTTT
TRBV29-1,-,TRBJ1-2,11,-,CSVGGWYGYTF,TGCAGCGTTGGGGGCTGGTATGGCTACACCTTC
TRBV7-9,-,TRBJ2-7,14,-,CASSLRFSLGEQYF,TGTGCCAGCAGCTTGAGGTTCAGCCTGGGGGAGCAGTACTTC
TRBV27,TRBD1,TRBJ1-4,16,few,CASSLSRGTVAEKLFF,TGTGCCAGCAGTTTATCGAGGGGGACAGTTGCCGAAAAACTGTTTTTT
TRBV20-1,-,TRBJ2-7,14,-,CSAREMILRGEQYF,TGCAGTGCTAGAGAAATGATCCTTCGGGGCGAGCAGTACTTC